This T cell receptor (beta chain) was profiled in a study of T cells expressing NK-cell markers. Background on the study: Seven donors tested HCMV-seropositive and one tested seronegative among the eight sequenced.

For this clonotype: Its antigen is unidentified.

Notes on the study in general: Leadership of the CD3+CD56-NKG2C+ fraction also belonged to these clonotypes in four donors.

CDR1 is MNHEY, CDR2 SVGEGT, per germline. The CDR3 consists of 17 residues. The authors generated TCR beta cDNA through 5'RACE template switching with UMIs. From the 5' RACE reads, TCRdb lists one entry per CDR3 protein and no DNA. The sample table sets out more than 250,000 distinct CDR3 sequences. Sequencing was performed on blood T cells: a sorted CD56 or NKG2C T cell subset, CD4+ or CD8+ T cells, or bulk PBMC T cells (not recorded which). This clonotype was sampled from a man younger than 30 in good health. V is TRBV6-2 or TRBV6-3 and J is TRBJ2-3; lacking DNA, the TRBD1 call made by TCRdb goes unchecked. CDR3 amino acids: CASSYSGRGTGGDTQYF.